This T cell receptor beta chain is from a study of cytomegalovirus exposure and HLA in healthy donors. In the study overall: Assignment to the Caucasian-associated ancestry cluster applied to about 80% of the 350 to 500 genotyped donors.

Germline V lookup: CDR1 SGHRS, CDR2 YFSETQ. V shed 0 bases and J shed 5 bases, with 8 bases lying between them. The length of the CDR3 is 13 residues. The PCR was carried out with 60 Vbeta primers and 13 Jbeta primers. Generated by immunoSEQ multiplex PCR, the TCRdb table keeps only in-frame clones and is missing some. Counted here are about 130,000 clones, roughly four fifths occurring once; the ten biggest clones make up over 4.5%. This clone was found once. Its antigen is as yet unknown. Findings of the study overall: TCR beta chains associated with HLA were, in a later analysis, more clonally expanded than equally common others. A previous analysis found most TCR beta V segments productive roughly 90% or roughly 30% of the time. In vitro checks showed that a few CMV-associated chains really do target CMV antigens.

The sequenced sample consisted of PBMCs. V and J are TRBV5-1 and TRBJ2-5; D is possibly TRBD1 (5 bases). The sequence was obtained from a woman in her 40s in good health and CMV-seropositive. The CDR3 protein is CASSLEGVETQYF. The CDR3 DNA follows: TGCGCCAGCAGCTTGGAAGGGGTTGAGACCCAGTACTTC.